These 30 T cell receptor beta chains share one sample of origin, sequenced in a study of blood T cell repertoires in COVID-19. Only in-frame clones appear in the TCRdb table, and some are missing; sequencing was by immunoSEQ multiplex PCR. Here the sample spans approximately 50,000 clones, about 81% being singletons. Sequenced: peripheral blood. The receptors derive from a woman of 80 years or more with COVID-19, enrolled during active disease.

This clone was counted a few times. The chain has TRBV29-1 and TRBJ2-7; 10 bases line up with TRBD1. Looked up from germline, CDR1 is SQVTM and CDR2 is ANQGSEA. V gave up 7 bases and J gave up 5 bases; unmatched junction bases: 2. This CDR3 is built from 11 residues. The chain's CDR3 is CSAGQGNEQYF. The CDR3 nucleotides are TGCAGCGCGGGACAGGGGAACGAGCAGTACTTC.

A note on this clone: At one boundary the junction diverges from the germline segment, which might be a read error. The chain links TRBV28 to TRBJ2-3; D is possibly TRBD1 (7 bases). Germline CDR1 is MDHEN and CDR2 is SYDVKM. The CDR3 has 15 residues. The CDR3: CASSLLGGGTDTQYF. In DNA, the CDR3 is TGTGCCAGCAGTTTATTAGGGGGCGGGACAGACACGCAGTATTTT.

The chain recombines TRBV11-2 with TRBJ2-3; possible D gene TRBD2, 6 bases. The CDR3 runs 15 residues. In germline, CDR1 is SGHAT, CDR2 FQNNGV. Trimming cost V 0 bases and J 3 bases, with 10 bases left between them. The CDR3 loop is CASSLDGSRTDTQYF. The CDR3, as DNA: TGTGCCAGCAGCTTAGACGGGAGCAGGACAGATACGCAGTATTTT.

The chain carries TRBV7-3 and TRBJ1-5, with D tentatively TRBD1 (5 bases). The CDR3 sequence is 16 residues long. Per the germline V gene, CDR1 is SGHTA and CDR2 is FQGTGA. V dropped 2 bases and J dropped 1 base, with 12 bases sitting between them. The chain's CDR3 is CASSLVDRASNQPQHF. CDR3 in DNA: TGTGCCAGCAGCTTAGTTGACAGAGCAAGCAATCAGCCCCAGCATTTT.

The V gene is TRBV19, the J gene TRBJ2-3, with unresolved D. This CDR3 comprises 14 residues. Germline-derived CDR1 and CDR2 are LNHDA and SQIVND (reference sequence). The V and J ends lost 3 bases and 6 bases respectively, with 13 bases between them. The DNA of the CDR3 is TGTGCCAGTAGTATCGGTACAGACCCTGATACGCAGTATTTT. This translates into CASSIGTDPDTQYF.

This chain connects TRBV28 to TRBJ1-5; TRBD1 matches 7 bases. Trimming cost V 6 bases and J 0 bases; bases outside gene matches: 5. CDR1 MDHEN and CDR2 SYDVKM come from the germline V gene. There are 15 residues in the CDR3. CDR3 region: CASRGDSHSNQPQHF. For the CDR3, the DNA is TGTGCCAGCAGAGGGGACAGCCATAGCAATCAGCCCCAGCATTTT.

This clone appeared a single time. V usage is TRBV19 and J usage is TRBJ1-6, with D possibly being TRBD1 (5 bases). In germline, CDR1 is LNHDA, CDR2 SQIVND (reference sequence). Trimming cost V 3 bases and J 8 bases, with 14 bases left between them. This CDR3 region has 15 residues. DNA of the CDR3: TGTGCCAGTAGTATCGGATACAGGATCGATTCACCCCTCCACTTT. It specifies CASSIGYRIDSPLHF.

This rearrangement joins TRBV27 to TRBJ2-5; maybe TRBD2 (6 bases). Trimming stripped 5 bases from V and 4 bases from J, with 35 bases between. The CDR3 covers 21 residues. Germline V gene lookup returns CDR1 MNHEY and CDR2 SMNVEV (reference sequence). CDR3 sequence (DNA): TGTGCCAGCAGTCCCCGGCCGCCTGGATTTCCCGCTAGTTCAGCGGGAGAGACCCAGTACTTC. It yields the protein CASSPRPPGFPASSAGETQYF.

V gene TRBV9 combines with J gene TRBJ2-7; 7 bases are shared with TRBD2. Germline loops: CDR1 SGDLS, CDR2 YYNGEE. V was clipped by 0 bases and J by 4 bases; unmatched bases: 4. The CDR3 is made up of 14 amino acids. The CDR3: CASSVAGGGYEQYF. For the CDR3, the DNA is TGTGCCAGCAGCGTAGCGGGAGGAGGATACGAGCAGTACTTC. Variable domain in full (rest from reference TRBV9 and TRBJ2-7): DSGVTQTPKHLITATGQRVTLRCSPRSGDLSVYWYQQSLDQGLQFLIQYYNGEERAKGNILERFSAQQFPDLHSELNLSSLELGDSALYFCASSVAGGGYEQYFGPGTRLTVT.

The gene calls are TRBV6-1 and TRBJ2-6; D remains unclear. In germline, CDR1 is MNHNS, CDR2 SASEGT. There are 15 residues in the CDR3. Trimming stripped 1 base from V and 0 bases from J, with 4 bases between. For the CDR3, the DNA is TGTGCCAGCAGTGAAGGGGCCTCTGGGGCCAACGTCCTGACTTTC. It specifies CASSEGASGANVLTF.

The rearrangement joins TRBV3-1 (or the pseudogene TRBV3-2) to TRBJ1-3, with unresolved D. V gave up 4 bases and J gave up 2 bases, with 9 bases separating them. The CDR3 totals 14 residues. Germline CDR1 LGHDT, CDR2 YNNKEL (reference sequence). Here the CDR3 DNA reads TGTGCCAGCAGCCCTGCGGGTACTGGAAACACCATATATTTT. It is translated as CASSPAGTGNTIYF.

This chain joins TRBV2 and TRBJ2-3, with 9 bases lining up with TRBD1. V gave up 6 bases and J gave up 4 bases; unmatched junction bases: 8. The CDR3 is made up of 15 amino acids. Germline CDR1 and CDR2: SNHLY and FYNNEI. CDR3 in amino acids: CASRLDRGRADTQYF. In nucleotides, the CDR3 is TGTGCCAGCAGGCTTGACAGGGGGAGGGCAGATACGCAGTATTTT.

The chain links TRBV6-5 to TRBJ2-1, with TRBD1 matching over 8 bases. The germline CDR1 and CDR2 sequences are MNHEY and SVGAGI. V shed 4 bases, J shed 6 bases, and the junction held 5 bases outside the gene matches. The CDR3 has 14 amino acids. The CDR3 DNA is TGTGCCAGCAGTTTCGACAGGGGTAGCAATGAGCAGTTCTTC. It encodes CASSFDRGSNEQFF.

This chain connects TRBV19 to TRBJ2-1; 8 nucleotides match TRBD2. V lost 5 bases to trimming and J lost 0 bases; unmatched junction nucleotides: 6. The CDR3 is made up of 16 amino acids. Germline V gene data show CDR1 as LNHDA and CDR2 as SQIVND (reference sequence). The CDR3 DNA reads as TGTGCCAGTAGTCCTAGCGGGCGAAGCTCCTACAATGAGCAGTTCTTC. The encoded protein is CASSPSGRSSYNEQFF. Drawing the rest from reference TRBV19 and TRBJ2-1, the complete variable domain is DGGITQSPKYLFRKEGQNVTLSCEQNLNHDAMYWYRQDPGQGLRLIYYSQIVNDFQKGDIAEGYSVSREKKESFPLTVTSAQKNPTAFYLCASSPSGRSSYNEQFFGPGTRLTVL.

This chain uses TRBV28 with TRBJ1-2, with D uncertain. This CDR3 contains 12 residues. CDR1 MDHEN and CDR2 SYDVKM come from the germline V gene. Trimming shortened V by 3 bases and J by 7 bases, and 9 bases separated the two germline ends. The CDR3 protein is CASSLSFFGYTF. For the CDR3, the DNA is TGTGCCAGCAGTTTGAGTTTTTTTGGCTACACCTTC.

The J gene is TRBJ2-4, the V gene TRBV28; 8 bases align to TRBD1. Germline V gene lookup returns CDR1 MDHEN and CDR2 SYDVKM. The CDR3 is 17 residues long. J was trimmed by 3 bases and V by 3 bases; bases with no gene match: 10. The CDR3 sequence: CASSFLSGGRIKNIQYF. The CDR3 DNA sequence: TGTGCCAGCAGTTTTTTGTCAGGGGGCCGCATCAAAAACATTCAGTACTTC.

This clone showed up just a few times. J is TRBJ2-1 and V is TRBV4-1, with 8 bases matching TRBD1. J gave up 7 bases and V 0 bases, and 8 bases lay outside the gene matches. Germline loops: CDR1 MGHRA, CDR2 YSYEKL. The CDR3 runs to 16 residues. DNA for the CDR3: TGCGCCAGCAGCCAAGAGCACTACAGGGGGGATAATGAGCAGTTCTTC. It translates to CASSQEHYRGDNEQFF.

V gene TRBV6-2 or TRBV6-3 combines with J gene TRBJ2-5; the D gene is possibly TRBD1 (6 bases). Germline loops: CDR1 MNHEY, CDR2 SVGEGT. CDR3 length equals 13 residues. V was cut by 3 bases and J by 7 bases, with 12 bases left in between. CDR3 DNA: TGTGCCAGCAGTTATACAGGGTTGGGGACCCAGTACTTC. Translated, it gives CASSYTGLGTQYF.

This chain uses TRBV12-3 or TRBV12-4 with TRBJ2-7, with D possibly being TRBD1 (6 bases). This CDR3 has 11 residues. Trimming took off 5 bases at V and 7 bases at J, with 9 bases between the two ends. The CDR3 DNA reads as TGTGCCAGCAGTACAGGGTGGGAGCAGTACTTC. Its translation is CASSTGWEQYF.

The chain is built from TRBV6-1 and TRBJ1-5, with no clear D. Trimming took 4 bases from V and 5 from J, leaving 21 bases between them. The germline CDR1 and CDR2 sequences are MNHNS and SASEGT. The CDR3 contains 17 residues. CDR3 sequence (DNA): TGTGCCAGCAGTGCATCCGGCGACGGGGTATCTCATCAGCCCCAGCATTTT. Its protein product is CASSASGDGVSHQPQHF.

This chain uses TRBV7-3 with TRBJ1-6, with D possibly being TRBD1 (5 bases). The germline CDR1 and CDR2 sequences are SGHTA and FQGTGA. CDR3 length equals 14 residues. V was shortened by 2 bases and J by 10 bases, with 12 bases between the two germline ends. The CDR3: CASSLQGSRSPLHF. DNA of the CDR3: TGTGCCAGCAGCTTACAGGGATCTCGGTCACCCCTCCACTTT.

The J gene is TRBJ2-1, the V gene TRBV5-1; weak D call: TRBD1 (6 bases). Germline values: CDR1 SGHRS, CDR2 YFSETQ. The CDR3 extends over 15 amino acids. The ends were cut back, 6 bases at V and 0 bases at J, with 13 bases in the middle. CDR3 region: CASNPDSSSYNEQFF. For the CDR3, the DNA is TGCGCCAGCAACCCGGACAGCAGCTCCTACAATGAGCAGTTCTTC.

The chain is built from TRBV7-3 and TRBJ2-3, with unresolved D. The germline CDR1 and CDR2 sequences are SGHTA and FQGTGA. Trimming left V 0 bases short and J 2 bases short, with 9 bases between. The CDR3 totals 15 residues. The CDR3 sequence is CASSLTGFSTDTQYF. In DNA form, the CDR3 reads TGTGCCAGCAGCTTAACCGGGTTTTCCACAGATACGCAGTATTTT.

V gene TRBV11-2 combines with J gene TRBJ2-2; D may be TRBD1 (5 bases). The CDR3 runs to 14 residues. Germline V gene data show CDR1 as SGHAT and CDR2 as FQNNGV. V lost 5 bases to trimming and J lost 6 bases, with 13 bases between them. The CDR3 DNA is TGTGCCAGCAGCCCCGTGGGGCTCGCCGGGGAGCTGTTTTTT. Its protein product is CASSPVGLAGELFF.

The rearrangement links TRBV30 to TRBJ1-3, with 8 positions matching TRBD1. Germline-derived CDR1 and CDR2 are GTSNPN and SVGIG (reference sequence). This CDR3 has 16 amino acids. V was clipped by 2 bases and J by 0 bases; unmatched bases: 6. The CDR3 here is CAWSFYRGNSGNTIYF. CDR3 DNA: TGTGCCTGGAGTTTTTACAGGGGGAACTCTGGAAACACCATATATTTT. Supplemented by reference TRBV30 and TRBJ1-3, the full variable domain reads SQTIHQWPATLVQPVGSPLSLECTVEGTSNPNLYWYRQAAGRGLQLLFYSVGIGQISSEVPQNLSASRPQDRQFILSSKKLLLSDSGFYLCAWSFYRGNSGNTIYFGEGSWLTVV.

The V and J genes are TRBV7-2 and TRBJ2-5; 9 nucleotides line up with TRBD2. Per the germline V gene, CDR1 is SGHTA and CDR2 is FQGNSA. The CDR3 runs 15 residues. V shed 8 bases, J shed 5 bases, and the junction held 12 bases outside the gene matches. The CDR3 protein is CASRLSLAGLETQYF. As DNA, the CDR3 is TGTGCCAGCCGCCTGAGTCTAGCGGGATTGGAGACCCAGTACTTC.

The chain joins TRBV19 to TRBJ2-3; 9 bases map to TRBD2. Germline V gene sequence: CDR1 LNHDA, CDR2 SQIVND (reference sequence). The V segment lost 10 bases and the J segment 1 base; nucleotides outside the gene matches: 6. The CDR3 consists of 14 residues. The chain's CDR3 is CATKAGGRTDTQYF. CDR3 sequence (DNA): TGTGCCACAAAAGCGGGAGGACGCACAGATACGCAGTATTTT.

This clone was seen a few times. V usage is TRBV6-6 and J usage is TRBJ2-1; TRBD1 matches 7 bases. This CDR3 spans 15 amino acids. Germline CDR1 is MNHNY and CDR2 is SVGAGI (reference sequence). V trimming: 7 bases; J trimming: 4 bases; junction bases outside the gene matches: 10. CDR3 sequence reads: CASTNRQGPYNEQFF. The DNA of the CDR3 is TGTGCCAGCACCAACCGACAGGGACCGTACAATGAGCAGTTCTTC.

This clone was observed a single time. The chain recombines TRBV29-1 with TRBJ2-6, with a weak D call TRBD2 (7 bases). The length of the CDR3 is 15 residues. Per the germline V gene, CDR1 is SQVTM and CDR2 is ANQGSEA. The V gene lost 6 bases and the J gene lost 2 bases, with 14 bases spanning the gap. The chain's CDR3 is CSVMGGLAGANVLTF. CDR3 sequence (DNA): TGCAGCGTAATGGGGGGGCTCGCTGGGGCCAACGTCCTGACTTTC.

The chain recombines TRBV6-5 with TRBJ1-5; D ambiguous. The CDR3 spans 16 residues. Germline V CDR1 and CDR2: MNHEY, SVGAGI. V was clipped by 0 bases and J by 4 bases, with 13 bases between them. The CDR3 loop reads CASSYSKASGNQPQHF. DNA of the CDR3: TGTGCCAGCAGTTACTCGAAGGCATCGGGGAATCAGCCCCAGCATTTT.